What follows describes a single T cell receptor (beta chain). With V trimmed by 4 bases and J by 1 base, 2 bases remained unmatched. The CDR3 is 14 residues long. Germline assignment: CDR1 LGHDT and CDR2 YNNKEL (reference sequence). The sample is drawn from a study of blood T cell repertoires in COVID-19. Study-wide background: T cells, B-cell-depleted T cells, or PBMCs supplied cDNA or gDNA.

Clones were read by immunoSEQ multiplex PCR, and TCRdb kept only the in-frame ones, dropping some. Of 55,000 to 90,000 clones in the sample, 91% are singletons; the top ten hold around 14%. The chain links TRBV3-1 (or the pseudogene TRBV3-2) to TRBJ2-7; 9 bases agree with TRBD2. Sequenced: peripheral blood. The TCR was taken from a human donor with active COVID-19. The donor label of this sample is uncertain. The CDR3 here is CASSLSGGSYEQYF. The CDR3 DNA is TGTGCCAGCAGCCTCAGCGGGGGGTCCTACGAGCAGTACTTC.